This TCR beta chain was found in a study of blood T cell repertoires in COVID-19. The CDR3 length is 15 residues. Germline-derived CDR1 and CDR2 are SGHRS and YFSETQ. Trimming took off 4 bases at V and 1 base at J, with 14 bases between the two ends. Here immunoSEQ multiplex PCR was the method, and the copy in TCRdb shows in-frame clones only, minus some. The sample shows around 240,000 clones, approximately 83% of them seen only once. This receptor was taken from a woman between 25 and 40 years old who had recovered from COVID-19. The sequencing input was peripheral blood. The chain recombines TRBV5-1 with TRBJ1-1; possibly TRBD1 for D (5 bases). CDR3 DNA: TGCGCCAGCAGCACCCAGACAGCCCAGAACACTGAAGCTTTCTTT. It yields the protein CASSTQTAQNTEAFF. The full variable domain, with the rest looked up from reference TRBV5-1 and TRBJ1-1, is KAGVTQTPRYLIKTRGQQVTLSCSPISGHRSVSWYQQTPGQGLQFLFEYFSETQRNKGNFPGRFSGRQFSNSRSEMNVSTLELGDSALYLCASSTQTAQNTEAFFGQGTRLTVV.